This T cell receptor (beta chain) originates from a study of naive and memory T cell subsets. An oligonucleotide containing a UMI was ligated to the 3' end of TCR cDNA. Ligated cDNA underwent four rounds of PCR with nested alpha and beta constant region primers and SP2. TCRdb reprocessed the 5' RACE reads via MiXCR and lists one record per CDR3 protein. Among 48,000 or so distinct CDR3 sequences, 4% to 5% were seen once, and the ten largest hold around 0.84%. This clonotype occurred many times. Trimming took 6 bases from V and 3 from J, leaving 12 bases between them. This CDR3 region has 14 residues. Germline values: CDR1 SNHLY, CDR2 FYNNEI.

This rearrangement joins TRBV2 to TRBJ1-5; perhaps TRBD1 as D (6 bases). This TCR was sampled from a female donor in good health. CDR3 coding DNA: TGTGCCAGCAGAGCCCGGACAGACAATCAGCCCCAGCATTTT. Encoded protein: CASRARTDNQPQHF.